The 15 T cell receptor beta chains reported below all come from one sample, sequenced in a study of regulatory T cells in long-lasting Graves disease. Described time point: persistent/refractory GD, antithyroid drugs over 5 years with positive TRAb. PBMC RNA served as the TCR library source. Libraries of TCR beta came from iRepertoire HTBI primers plus Arm-PCR of CDR3 regions. TCRdb called the multiplex PCR reads again in MiXCR, with one record for every CDR3 protein. The sample records around 450,000 distinct CDR3 sequences, around a fifth being singletons. Sequences were derived from peripheral blood mononuclear cells (PBMCs), sampled when the disease was refractory, from a patient treated with antithyroid drugs. These receptors originate from a female donor with Graves disease.

This clonotype was observed at least ten times. CDR3 protein: CASRLQGTEAFF. The CDR3 DNA reads TGTGCCAGCAGACTGCAGGGCACTGAAGCTTTCTTT. J is TRBJ1-1 and V is TRBV28; weak D call: TRBD1 (5 bases). The CDR3 loop spans 12 amino acids. Germline V gives CDR1 MDHEN, CDR2 SYDVKM. V was clipped by 6 bases and J by 4 bases, with 9 bases between them.

On this clonotype: A far larger clone lies a single base away; this is likely a read error. This sequence joins TRBV11-1 and TRBJ1-5; 10 bases agree with TRBD1. Germline lookup yields CDR1 SGHAT and CDR2 FQDESV (reference sequence). CDR3 length equals 18 residues. The CDR3 DNA reads TGTGCCAGCAGTGAAGGGGAGACAGGGGGCTTAAGCAGTCAGCCCCAGCATTTT. This gives the protein CASSEGETGGLSSQPQHF.

This clonotype turned up a few times. The J gene is TRBJ2-4, the V gene TRBV12-3 or TRBV12-4, with TRBD2 matching over 13 bases. This CDR3 has 16 residues. The V segment lost 5 bases and the J segment 3 bases; nucleotides outside the gene matches: 4. CDR3: CASSPRTSGSKNIQYF. In DNA, the CDR3 is TGTGCCAGCAGTCCGCGGACTAGCGGGAGCAAAAACATTCAGTACTTC.

This clonotype was seen a few times. This chain connects TRBV4-3 to TRBJ1-1, with TRBD1 matching 8 bases. CDR1 LGHNA and CDR2 YSLEER come from the germline V gene. V lost 1 base to trimming and J lost 0 bases; unmatched junction nucleotides: 7. This CDR3 has 17 amino acids. For the CDR3, the DNA is TGCGCCAGCAGCCAAGGCTACTGGACAGGGATGAACACTGAAGCTTTCTTT. Translated, it gives CASSQGYWTGMNTEAFF.

The V call is TRBV14, the J call TRBJ2-3; the D is unclear. The CDR3 sequence is 12 residues long. The V and J ends lost 3 bases and 5 bases respectively, with 6 bases between them. Germline CDR1 is SGHDN and CDR2 is FVKESK. In DNA, the CDR3 is TGTGCCAGCAGCCAGTTACGAGATACGCAGTATTTT. Translating gives CASSQLRDTQYF.

This clonotype has more than one count but fewer than ten. The CDR3 bases are TGTGCCAGCAGTTTGGGGGAGGAATCTGAAAAACTGTTTTTT. This gives the protein CASSLGEESEKLFF. This chain uses TRBV12-3 or TRBV12-4 with TRBJ1-4; weak D call: TRBD1 (5 bases). Deletions cut 3 bases from V and 7 bases from J, with 12 bases between. The CDR3 is 14 residues long.

The sample holds a few counts of this clonotype. A read error may be the cause here, since a much bigger clone is one base away. The chain has TRBV5-6 and TRBJ1-1; 8 bases align to TRBD1. Germline V lookup: CDR1 SGHDT, CDR2 YYEEEE. The CDR3 is 14 residues long. Losses at the gene ends were 6 bases for V and 1 base for J; bases not matched to a gene: 5. In nucleotides, the CDR3 is TGTGCCAGCAACACCGGGACAGGGAACACTGAAGCTTTCTTT. Its translation: CASNTGTGNTEAFF.

The chain links TRBV20-1 to TRBJ1-4; TRBD1 agrees at 12 bases. The J segment lost 6 bases and the V segment lost 3 bases, leaving 2 bases of the junction unmatched. The germline V gene has CDR1 DFQATT and CDR2 SNEGSKA (reference sequence). The CDR3 is made up of 14 amino acids. The CDR3 nucleotides read TGCAGTGCTAGGGGGACAGGGGGCGATGAAAAACTGTTTTTT. It specifies CSARGTGGDEKLFF.

This clonotype was observed many times. The chain uses TRBV28 and TRBJ2-7; 7 bases are shared with TRBD2. Looked up from germline, CDR1 is MDHEN and CDR2 is SYDVKM. The CDR3 totals 13 residues. Unmatched junction bases numbered 6, after V lost 4 bases and J lost 6 bases. CDR3 protein: CASSSFGRVEQYF. As DNA, the CDR3 is TGTGCCAGCAGTTCCTTTGGGAGGGTCGAGCAGTACTTC.

The chain recombines TRBV4-2 with TRBJ2-1; 7 bases align to TRBD1. In germline, CDR1 is LGHNA, CDR2 YNFKEQ. The trim removed 1 base at V and 8 bases at J, leaving 5 bases unmatched. The CDR3 length is 14 residues. The CDR3 DNA follows: TGTGCCAGCAGCCAAGGTACAGGGGTTGATGAGCAGTTCTTC. Amino acid sequence: CASSQGTGVDEQFF.

The chain uses TRBV3-1 and TRBJ2-3; TRBD1 agrees at 12 bases. Germline V gene data show CDR1 as LGHDT and CDR2 as YNNKEL (reference sequence). Trimming cost V 4 bases and J 1 base; bases outside gene matches: 3. The CDR3 has 16 amino acids. Written as DNA, the CDR3 is TGTGCCAGCAGCCGTGGGACAGGGGGCGGCACAGATACGCAGTATTTT. This codes for CASSRGTGGGTDTQYF.

This clonotype was counted ten times or more. The V call is TRBV28, the J call TRBJ1-1; no clear D gene. From germline, CDR1 is MDHEN and CDR2 SYDVKM. This CDR3 has 14 residues. V gave up 2 bases and J gave up 2 bases, with 9 bases separating them. The CDR3 spells CASSLEHTNTEAFF. The CDR3 nucleotides read TGTGCCAGCAGTTTAGAACATACTAACACTGAAGCTTTCTTT. The full variable domain, with the rest looked up from reference TRBV28 and TRBJ1-1, is DVKVTQSSRYLVKRTGEKVFLECVQDMDHENMFWYRQDPGLGLRLIYFSYDVKMKEKGDIPEGYSVSREKKERFSLILESASTNQTSMYLCASSLEHTNTEAFFGQGTRLTVV.

This clonotype was seen many times. The V gene is TRBV6-2 or TRBV6-3, the J gene TRBJ1-5, with no clear D. Trimming stripped 0 bases from V and 3 bases from J, with 12 bases between. CDR3 length: 16 residues. The germline V gene encodes CDR1 MNHEY and CDR2 SVGEGT. The CDR3 DNA sequence: TGTGCCAGCAGTTACTCGATTAGCCGGGACAATCAGCCCCAGCATTTT. This encodes CASSYSISRDNQPQHF.

This clonotype was detected many times. The J gene is TRBJ2-5, the V gene TRBV2; D is unclear. CDR3 length equals 13 residues. From germline, CDR1 is SNHLY and CDR2 FYNNEI. Trimming cost V 6 bases and J 9 bases, with 17 bases left between them. CDR3 loop: CASRRSGKAAQYF. The CDR3 DNA is TGTGCCAGCAGACGATCAGGCAAGGCGGCCCAGTACTTC.

The chain combines TRBV12-3 or TRBV12-4 with TRBJ2-3, with 10 bases matching TRBD2. J lost 2 bases, V lost 4 bases, and 3 bases had no gene match. The CDR3 has 15 residues. CDR3 loop: CASSSLAGHTDTQYF. CDR3 coding DNA: TGTGCCAGCAGTTCACTAGCGGGACACACAGATACGCAGTATTTT.